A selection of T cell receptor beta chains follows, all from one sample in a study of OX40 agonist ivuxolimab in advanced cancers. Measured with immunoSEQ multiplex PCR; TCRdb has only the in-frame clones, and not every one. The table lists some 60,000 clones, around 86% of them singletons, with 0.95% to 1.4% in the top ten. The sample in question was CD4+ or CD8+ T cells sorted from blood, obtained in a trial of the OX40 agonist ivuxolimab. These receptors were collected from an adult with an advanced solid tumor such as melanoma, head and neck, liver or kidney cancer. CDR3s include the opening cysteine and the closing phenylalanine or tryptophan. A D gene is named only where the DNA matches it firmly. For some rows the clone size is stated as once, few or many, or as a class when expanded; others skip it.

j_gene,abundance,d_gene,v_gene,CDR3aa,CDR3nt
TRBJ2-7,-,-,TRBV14,CASSHFREQYF,TGTGCCAGCAGCCATTTTCGCGAGCAGTACTTC
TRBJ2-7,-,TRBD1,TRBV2,CATWGTGEQYF,TGTGCCACCTGGGGGACAGGGGAGCAGTACTTC
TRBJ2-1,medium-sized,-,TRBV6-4,CASSLLGGDEQFF,TGTGCCAGCAGTTTACTAGGGGGGGATGAGCAGTTCTTC
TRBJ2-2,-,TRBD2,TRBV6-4,CASSPGPTPSGELFF,TGTGCCAGCAGTCCGGGTCCCACCCCCAGCGGGGAACTGTTTTTT
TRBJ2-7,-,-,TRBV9,CASSGENSYEQYF,TGTGCCAGCAGCGGGGAAAACTCCTACGAGCAGTACTTC
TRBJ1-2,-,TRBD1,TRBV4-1,CASSQGTGNYGYTF,TGCGCCAGCAGCCAAGGGACAGGGAACTATGGCTACACCTTC
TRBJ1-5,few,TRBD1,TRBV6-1,CASDRGLYQPQHF,TGTGCCAGCGACAGGGGGCTATATCAGCCCCAGCATTTT
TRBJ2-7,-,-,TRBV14,CASRGPLSYEQYF,TGTGCCAGCAGGGGACCCCTTTCCTACGAGCAGTACTTC
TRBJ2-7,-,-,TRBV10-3,CAISGLVNEQYF,TGTGCCATCAGTGGACTAGTAAACGAGCAGTACTTC
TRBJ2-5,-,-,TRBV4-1,CASSQRSTGVETQYF,TGCGCCAGCAGCCAAAGATCAACCGGGGTGGAGACCCAGTACTTC
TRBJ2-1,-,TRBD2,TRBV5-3,CARNRGGLAGPTIYYNEQFF,TGTGCCAGAAACAGGGGAGGCCTAGCGGGACCTACTATTTATTACAATGAGCAGTTCTTC
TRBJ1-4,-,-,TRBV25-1,CASSDFGATNEKLFF,TGTGCCAGCAGTGATTTCGGGGCAACTAATGAAAAACTGTTTTTT
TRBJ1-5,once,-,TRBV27,CASSSGARGNYQPQHF,TGTGCCAGCAGTTCGGGGGCCAGGGGAAACTATCAGCCCCAGCATTTT
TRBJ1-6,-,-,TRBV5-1,CASRRAPLHF,TGCGCCAGCAGGCGGGCTCCCCTCCACTTT
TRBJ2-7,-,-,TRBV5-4,CASSKTPTYEQYF,TGTGCCAGCAGTAAGACTCCGACGTACGAGCAATACTTC
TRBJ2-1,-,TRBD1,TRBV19,CASRVPGQGGYEQFF,TGTGCCAGTAGGGTTCCGGGACAGGGGGGGTATGAGCAGTTCTTC
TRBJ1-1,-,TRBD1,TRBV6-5,CASRRRQGYAFF,TGTGCCAGCAGGCGACGACAGGGGTACGCTTTCTTT
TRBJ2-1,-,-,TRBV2,CASSASGVEQFF,TGTGCCAGCAGCGCGAGCGGAGTTGAGCAGTTCTTC
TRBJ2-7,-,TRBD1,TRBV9,CASSVGDRDNEQYF,TGTGCCAGCAGCGTAGGGGACAGGGATAACGAGCAGTACTTC
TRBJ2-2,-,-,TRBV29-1,CSVDQAFTGELFF,TGCAGCGTTGATCAGGCTTTCACCGGGGAGCTGTTTTTT
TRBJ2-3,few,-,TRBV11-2,CASSLDREGARDTQYF,TGTGCCAGCAGCTTAGATAGGGAGGGGGCCCGGGATACGCAGTATTTT
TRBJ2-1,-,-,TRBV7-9,CASSFQGPDQFF,TGTGCCAGCAGCTTTCAAGGACCGGATCAGTTCTTC
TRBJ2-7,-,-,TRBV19,CASSILRGDTYEQYF,TGTGCCAGTAGTATACTAAGAGGAGACACCTACGAGCAGTACTTC
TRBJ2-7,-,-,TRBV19,CASSPRRIQGSYEQYF,TGTGCCAGTAGTCCTCGACGCATCCAGGGTTCCTACGAGCAGTACTTC
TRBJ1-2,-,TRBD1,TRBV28,CASRYDREGYTF,TGTGCCAGCAGATACGACAGGGAGGGCTACACCTTC
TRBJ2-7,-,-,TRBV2,CASRVGQAGHEQYF,TGTGCCAGCAGAGTCGGGCAGGCGGGTCACGAGCAGTACTTC
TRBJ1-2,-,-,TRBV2,CASRRTAGYTF,TGTGCCAGCAGGAGGACGGCTGGCTACACCTTC
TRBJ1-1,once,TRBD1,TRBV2,CASRTGDTEAFF,TGTGCCAGCCGGACAGGAGATACTGAAGCTTTCTTT
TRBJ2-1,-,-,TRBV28,CASTSAGQPSSYNEQFF,TGTGCCAGCACCTCGGCGGGGCAACCGAGCTCCTACAATGAGCAGTTCTTC
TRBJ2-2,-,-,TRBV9,CASSVGVTGELFF,TGTGCCAGCAGCGTAGGGGTCACCGGGGAGCTGTTTTTT
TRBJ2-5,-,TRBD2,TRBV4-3,CASSQRLAGRQETQYF,TGCGCCAGCAGCCAGAGACTAGCGGGACGCCAAGAGACCCAGTACTTC
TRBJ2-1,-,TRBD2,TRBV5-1,CASNQREVRDEQFF,TGCGCCAGTAATCAGCGGGAGGTTAGGGATGAGCAGTTCTTC
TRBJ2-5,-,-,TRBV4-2,CASSQGNRVKGETQYF,TGTGCCAGCAGCCAAGGGAACAGGGTCAAGGGAGAGACCCAGTACTTC
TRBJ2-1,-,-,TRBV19,CASTPDAAGSGYNEQFF,TGTGCCAGTACCCCTGACGCGGCGGGGAGTGGCTACAATGAGCAGTTCTTC
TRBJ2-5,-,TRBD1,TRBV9,CASSVGTGAQETQYF,TGTGCCAGCAGCGTAGGGACAGGGGCCCAAGAGACCCAGTACTTC
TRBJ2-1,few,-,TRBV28,CASSFGRVKPSLDGQLVDNEQFF,TGTGCCAGCAGTTTTGGTCGGGTAAAACCCTCACTCGACGGCCAGCTTGTTGACAATGAGCAGTTCTTC
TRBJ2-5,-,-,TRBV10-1,CASSEGQTQYF,TGCGCCAGCAGTGAGGGTCAGACCCAGTACTTC
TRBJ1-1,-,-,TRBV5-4,CASSGSGTENTEAFF,TGTGCCAGCAGCGGCTCCGGGACGGAGAACACTGAAGCTTTCTTT
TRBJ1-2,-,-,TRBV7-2,CASSPGTQRGYTF,TGTGCCAGCAGCCCCGGGACCCAGCGAGGCTACACCTTC
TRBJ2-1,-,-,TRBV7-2,CASTVIRDYNEQFF,TGTGCCAGCACCGTGATAAGGGATTACAATGAGCAGTTCTTC
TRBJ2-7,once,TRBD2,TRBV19,CASSIAGTSGYEQYF,TGTGCCAGTAGTATTGCCGGGACTAGCGGCTACGAGCAGTACTTC
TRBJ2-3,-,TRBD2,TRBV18,CASSPRTSGGSTDTQYF,TGTGCCAGCTCACCAAGGACTAGCGGGGGCAGCACAGATACGCAGTATTTT
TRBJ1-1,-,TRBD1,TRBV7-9,CASTVGDRDTEAFF,TGTGCCAGCACCGTTGGAGACAGGGACACTGAAGCTTTCTTT
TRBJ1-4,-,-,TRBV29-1,CSVSPGEKLFF,TGCAGCGTAAGCCCTGGCGAAAAACTGTTTTTT
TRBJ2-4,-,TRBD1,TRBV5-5,CASSLTGKINIQYF,TGTGCCAGCAGCCTGACAGGGAAGATAAACATTCAGTACTTC
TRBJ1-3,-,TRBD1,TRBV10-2,CASSESTGGGNTIYF,TGCGCCAGCAGTGAGTCAACAGGGGGTGGAAACACCATATATTTT
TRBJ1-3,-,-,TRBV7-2,CASSLEFTPGDGNTIYF,TGTGCCAGCAGCTTAGAATTCACACCAGGGGACGGGAACACCATATATTTT
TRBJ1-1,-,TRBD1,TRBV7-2,CASSPTGARNTEAFF,TGTGCCAGCAGCCCTACAGGGGCTCGGAACACTGAAGCTTTCTTT
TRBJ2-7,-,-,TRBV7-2,CASSLSTEQYF,TGTGCCAGCAGCTTAAGTACCGAGCAGTACTTC
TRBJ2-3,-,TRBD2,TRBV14,CASSRDSGLDTQYF,TGTGCCAGCAGCCGAGATAGCGGGCTCGATACGCAGTATTTT
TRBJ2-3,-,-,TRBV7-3,CASSQGPFDTQYF,TGTGCCAGCAGTCAGGGGCCTTTCGATACGCAGTATTTT
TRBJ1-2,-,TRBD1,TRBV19,CASSQLPGQGGRDGYTF,TGTGCCAGTAGTCAGCTACCGGGACAGGGAGGAAGGGATGGCTACACCTTC
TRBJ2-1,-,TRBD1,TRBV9,CASRAAGTDYNEQFF,TGTGCCAGCAGAGCGGCCGGGACAGACTACAATGAGCAGTTCTTC
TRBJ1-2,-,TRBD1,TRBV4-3,CASSHGQGGGYTF,TGCGCCAGCAGCCACGGACAGGGCGGAGGCTACACCTTC
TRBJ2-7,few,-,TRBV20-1,CSAINSYEQYF,TGCAGTGCTATCAACTCCTACGAGCAGTACTTC
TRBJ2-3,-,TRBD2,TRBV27,CASSRRTSGPGGTDTQYF,TGTGCCAGCAGTCGCAGGACTAGCGGGCCGGGGGGCACAGATACGCAGTATTTT
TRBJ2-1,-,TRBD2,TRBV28,CASSPAGGRMGNEQFF,TGTGCCAGCAGTCCCGCGGGCGGGAGAATGGGCAATGAGCAGTTCTTC
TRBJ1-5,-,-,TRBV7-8,CASSLDQVTPQHF,TGTGCCAGCAGCTTAGACCAAGTTACACCCCAGCATTTT
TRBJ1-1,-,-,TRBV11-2,CASSLEFGPTVFPNTEAFF,TGTGCCAGCAGCTTAGAATTTGGGCCGACAGTCTTCCCGAACACTGAAGCTTTCTTT
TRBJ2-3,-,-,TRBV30,CAANGGRSDTQYF,TGTGCCGCTAACGGGGGAAGGTCAGATACGCAGTATTTT